This TCR beta chain was recovered during a study of regulatory T cells in long-lasting Graves disease. Time point denoted: persistent/refractory GD, antithyroid drugs over 5 years with positive TRAb. After RNA was extracted from PBMCs, the TCR library was made from it. American Thyroid Association guidelines defined how Graves' disease was diagnosed. Arm-PCR of CDR3 regions and iRepertoire HTBI primers were the basis on which TCR beta libraries were built. TCRdb ran MiXCR on the multiplex PCR reads and lists one entry per CDR3 protein. The sample consists of 420,000 or so distinct CDR3 sequences, less than 25% of them appearing once. Germline V gene data show CDR1 as SGHDN and CDR2 as FVKESK. The CDR3 is 12 residues long. The germline V and J ends were trimmed by 2 bases and 6 bases, with 8 bases remaining between them.

The chain is built from TRBV14 and TRBJ2-7; D gene uncertain. The clonotype comes from a female donor with Graves disease. The sequencing used peripheral blood mononuclear cells (PBMCs), collected when the disease was refractory, from a patient treated with antithyroid drugs. This CDR3 reads CASSQWVGEQYF. CDR3 DNA: TGTGCCAGCAGCCAATGGGTAGGCGAGCAGTACTTC.